The rows below give T cell receptor beta chains drawn from one sample of a study of metastatic and nonmetastatic thyroid tumors. With MiXCR, TCRdb called clones anew from the PCR reads. The table has approximately 15,000 clones, 24% seen once. The sequenced sample was tumor tissue. The receptors stem from a female donor with papillary thyroid cancer or a benign thyroid nodule (not recorded which). Some clones in this sample may be carry-over from other donors' samples. Both conserved end residues are part of each CDR3. Each record gives: V gene, J gene, CDR3 protein.

v_call: TRBV20-1; j_call: TRBJ2-7; cdr3_aa: CSARLAGISYEQYF
v_call: TRBV20-1; j_call: TRBJ2-2; cdr3_aa: CSARTVGAPTGELFF
v_call: TRBV7-3; j_call: TRBJ2-3; cdr3_aa: CASSLGHTDTQYF
v_call: TRBV20-1; j_call: TRBJ2-7; cdr3_aa: CSARRGLAGGYEQYF
v_call: TRBV9; j_call: TRBJ2-1; cdr3_aa: CASSSRTSTIHNEQFF
v_call: TRBV24-1; j_call: TRBJ2-3; cdr3_aa: CATSDLGTSPRDTQYF
v_call: TRBV19; j_call: TRBJ1-2; cdr3_aa: CASNPLIRQNYGYTF
v_call: TRBV13; j_call: TRBJ1-2; cdr3_aa: CASSQRQGIGGYTF
v_call: TRBV20-1; j_call: TRBJ1-1; cdr3_aa: CSARRDSGTEAFF
v_call: TRBV7-3; j_call: TRBJ2-1; cdr3_aa: CASSLIGEAPYNEQFF
v_call: TRBV20-1; j_call: TRBJ2-5; cdr3_aa: CSARAPEAAKAPRETQYF
v_call: TRBV4-1; j_call: TRBJ2-7; cdr3_aa: CASSPRLAGGLSHGEQYF
v_call: TRBV6-1; j_call: TRBJ1-1; cdr3_aa: CASRATGLRTFF
v_call: TRBV20-1; j_call: TRBJ2-7; cdr3_aa: CSARTDRGFHEQYF
v_call: TRBV20-1; j_call: TRBJ1-1; cdr3_aa: CSARVPGDTEAFF
v_call: TRBV19; j_call: TRBJ1-5; cdr3_aa: CASTSTGHQPQHF
v_call: TRBV6-5; j_call: TRBJ1-2; cdr3_aa: CASSYQQGSTNYGYTF
v_call: TRBV20-1; j_call: TRBJ2-5; cdr3_aa: CSADSPGPETQYF
v_call: TRBV11-2; j_call: TRBJ2-7; cdr3_aa: CASSSSYEQYF
v_call: TRBV20-1; j_call: TRBJ1-1; cdr3_aa: CSANPSDPGNTEAFF
v_call: TRBV2; j_call: TRBJ1-6; cdr3_aa: CASSERGGSSYNSPLHF
v_call: TRBV18; j_call: TRBJ1-5; cdr3_aa: CASSPRTSNQPQHF
v_call: TRBV20-1; j_call: TRBJ2-6; cdr3_aa: CSAGTGDSGANVLTF
v_call: TRBV20-1; j_call: TRBJ2-3; cdr3_aa: CSARAPGLGDTQYF